A selection of T cell receptor beta chains follows, all from one sample in a study of regulatory T cells in long-lasting Graves disease. From the multiplex PCR reads, TCRdb called clonotypes with MiXCR, one entry per CDR3 protein. This table holds 530,000 or so distinct CDR3 sequences, about 16% found once. The same specimen was also included in a second study, on T cells in Graves' hyperthyroidism and ophthalmopathy.

Source: peripheral blood mononuclear cells (PBMCs), taken at new diagnosis, from a patient treated with antithyroid drugs. These receptors came from a man younger than 30 with Graves disease. The CDR3 runs from the conserved cysteine through the conserved F or W. Fields, in order: D gene, clone size, V gene, J gene, CDR3 protein, CDR3 DNA. A D gene is named only where the DNA matches it firmly. Clone size is not always given. Where it is, it says once, few, many or a class for expanded clones.

D: .; size: many; V: TRBV30; J: TRBJ2-2; CDR3: CAWAGRTNTGELFF; DNA: TGTGCCTGGGCTGGACGGACGAACACCGGGGAGCTGTTTTTT
D: .; size: few; V: TRBV5-1; J: TRBJ1-1; CDR3: CASSPRGEGGTEAFF; DNA: TGCGCCAGCAGCCCGCGGGGGGAAGGGGGCACTGAAGCTTTCTTT
D: .; size: many; V: TRBV18; J: TRBJ2-7; CDR3: CASSRLPDYYEQYF; DNA: TGTGCCAGCTCCCGATTACCGGATTACTACGAGCAGTACTTC
D: TRBD1; size: many; V: TRBV28; J: TRBJ2-7; CDR3: CASSGGTGGETGEQYF; DNA: TGTGCCAGCAGTGGGGGGACAGGGGGCGAAACGGGCGAGCAGTACTTC
D: .; size: .; V: TRBV3-1; J: TRBJ2-5; CDR3: CASSQLGLQETQYF; DNA: TGTGCCAGCAGCCAACTGGGCCTCCAGGAGACCCAGTACTTC
D: .; size: many; V: TRBV30; J: TRBJ1-1; CDR3: CAWFGARGRNIRTRTEAFF; DNA: TGTGCCTGGTTCGGTGCACGAGGGCGGAACATTCGAACGCGAACTGAAGCTTTCTTT
D: .; size: .; V: TRBV27; J: TRBJ2-1; CDR3: CASSFGQVYEQFF; DNA: TGTGCCAGCAGTTTCGGCCAGGTTTACGAGCAGTTCTTC
D: .; size: many; V: TRBV6-2/TRBV6-3; J: TRBJ2-5; CDR3: CASTGQIQETQYF; DNA: TGTGCCAGCACAGGACAGATCCAAGAGACCCAGTACTTC
D: TRBD1; size: .; V: TRBV5-8; J: TRBJ1-1; CDR3: CASSFPTGSGNTEAFF; DNA: TGTGCCAGCAGCTTCCCGACAGGGAGCGGGAACACTGAAGCTTTCTTT
D: .; size: .; V: TRBV20-1; J: TRBJ1-5; CDR3: CSARDTRNSNQPQHF; DNA: TGCAGTGCTAGAGATACGAGGAATAGCAATCAGCCCCAGCATTTT
D: .; size: many; V: TRBV12-3/TRBV12-4; J: TRBJ1-5; CDR3: CASSLALGQPQHF; DNA: TGTGCCAGCAGTTTGGCTCTCGGTCAGCCCCAGCATTTT
D: .; size: many; V: TRBV27; J: TRBJ2-7; CDR3: CASSYAPAQTGYYEQYF; DNA: TGTGCCAGCAGTTATGCCCCGGCGCAAACTGGCTACTACGAGCAGTACTTC
D: .; size: many; V: TRBV12-3/TRBV12-4; J: TRBJ2-4; CDR3: CASSSAQNIQYF; DNA: TGTGCCAGCAGTTCCGCCCAAAACATTCAGTACTTC
D: .; size: .; V: TRBV20-1; J: TRBJ2-6; CDR3: CSARDNRDFSGANVLTF; DNA: TGCAGTGCTAGGGACAACAGGGATTTCTCTGGGGCCAACGTCCTGACTTTC
D: TRBD1; size: many; V: TRBV5-4; J: TRBJ2-1; CDR3: CASSLRDSNEQFF; DNA: TGTGCCAGCAGCTTGAGGGACAGCAATGAGCAGTTCTTC
D: .; size: many; V: TRBV12-3/TRBV12-4; J: TRBJ2-1; CDR3: CASSHDEQFF; DNA: TGTGCCAGCTCCCACGATGAGCAGTTCTTC
D: TRBD2; size: many; V: TRBV13; J: TRBJ2-7; CDR3: CASSLVQGTSGRDYEQYF; DNA: TGTGCCAGCAGCTTAGTTCAAGGGACTAGCGGGAGAGATTACGAGCAGTACTTC
D: .; size: .; V: TRBV12-5; J: TRBJ2-7; CDR3: CASARTEYEQYF; DNA: TGTGCTAGTGCTAGGACAGAGTACGAGCAGTACTTC
D: TRBD2; size: few; V: TRBV20-1; J: TRBJ2-5; CDR3: CSANLPGTTKETQYF; DNA: TGCAGTGCTAATCTTCCCGGGACTACCAAAGAGACCCAGTACTTC
D: .; size: .; V: TRBV28; J: TRBJ2-7; CDR3: CASTLRGGTAGYEQYF; DNA: TGTGCCAGCACCCTCCGGGGGGGGACAGCAGGCTACGAGCAGTACTTC
D: .; size: many; V: TRBV2; J: TRBJ1-2; CDR3: CASSETTLNYGYTF; DNA: TGTGCCAGCAGTGAAACTACCCTGAACTATGGCTACACCTTC
D: .; size: .; V: TRBV2; J: TRBJ2-5; CDR3: CATSLRDYQETQYF; DNA: TGTGCCACCTCCCTTCGGGACTACCAAGAGACCCAGTACTTC
D: TRBD2; size: many; V: TRBV30; J: TRBJ2-1; CDR3: CAWIKGTSGRPTYNEQFF; DNA: TGTGCCTGGATAAAAGGGACTAGCGGGAGGCCAACCTACAATGAGCAGTTCTTC
D: .; size: .; V: TRBV20-1; J: TRBJ1-5; CDR3: CSASGGHRPRHF; DNA: TGCAGTGCTAGCGGTGGCCATCGGCCCCGGCATTTT
D: TRBD1; size: few; V: TRBV6-5; J: TRBJ2-5; CDR3: CASSYSTGGEETQYF; DNA: TGTGCCAGCAGTTACTCGACAGGGGGTGAAGAGACCCAGTACTTC
D: .; size: many; V: TRBV29-1; J: TRBJ2-7; CDR3: CSVHRGEDEQYF; DNA: TGCAGCGTCCATCGAGGGGAGGACGAGCAGTACTTC
D: .; size: few; V: TRBV10-3; J: TRBJ2-7; CDR3: CAISESGGTLSYEQYF; DNA: TGTGCCATCAGTGAGTCGGGCGGGACTCTTTCCTACGAGCAGTACTTC
D: .; size: many; V: TRBV12-3/TRBV12-4; J: TRBJ1-2; CDR3: CASSGVPGYGYTF; DNA: TGTGCCAGCAGCGGGGTGCCTGGATATGGCTACACCTTC
D: .; size: .; V: TRBV5-1; J: TRBJ2-7; CDR3: CASSQAQAYEQYF; DNA: TGCGCCAGCAGCCAAGCGCAGGCCTACGAGCAGTACTTC
D: .; size: many; V: TRBV28; J: TRBJ2-4; CDR3: CASSRPLAKNIQYF; DNA: TGTGCCAGCAGTCGGCCACTAGCCAAAAACATTCAGTACTTC
D: .; size: few; V: TRBV6-2/TRBV6-3; J: TRBJ1-5; CDR3: CASSEYQGPYRGNQPQHF; DNA: TGTGCCAGCAGTGAATACCAGGGCCCCTATAGGGGCAATCAGCCCCAGCATTTT
D: .; size: many; V: TRBV28; J: TRBJ1-5; CDR3: CASSFRDTQRAQHF; DNA: TGTGCCAGCAGTTTCCGGGACACCCAGCGGGCCCAGCATTTT
D: TRBD1; size: .; V: TRBV3-1; J: TRBJ2-7; CDR3: CASSLGQGGDEQYF; DNA: TGTGCCAGCAGCCTTGGACAGGGGGGAGACGAGCAGTACTTC
D: .; size: .; V: TRBV30; J: TRBJ2-3; CDR3: CAWSASGDTQYF; DNA: TGTGCCTGGAGCGCCTCGGGGGATACGCAGTATTTT
D: TRBD1; size: many; V: TRBV27; J: TRBJ2-1; CDR3: CASSSTGGASYEQFF; DNA: TGTGCCAGCAGTTCAACAGGGGGCGCGAGCTATGAGCAGTTCTTC
D: .; size: .; V: TRBV10-3; J: TRBJ1-3; CDR3: CAISDREGGNTIYF; DNA: TGTGCCATCAGTGACAGGGAGGGTGGAAACACCATATATTTT
D: .; size: few; V: TRBV27; J: TRBJ1-2; CDR3: CASSIDGNYGYTF; DNA: TGTGCCAGCAGTATCGACGGTAACTATGGCTACACCTTC
D: TRBD2; size: .; V: TRBV7-9; J: TRBJ2-1; CDR3: CASSDAGTSGRGPYNEQFF; DNA: TGTGCCAGCAGCGACGCCGGGACTAGCGGGAGGGGGCCCTACAATGAGCAGTTCTTC
D: .; size: few; V: TRBV5-1; J: TRBJ1-5; CDR3: CASSLEGFSSSPNQPQHF; DNA: TGCGCCAGCAGCTTGGAAGGCTTCAGTTCTAGTCCTAATCAGCCCCAGCATTTT
D: TRBD2; size: .; V: TRBV2; J: TRBJ2-5; CDR3: CATGPTSGREETQYF; DNA: TGTGCCACCGGGCCGACCAGCGGGAGAGAAGAGACCCAGTACTTC
D: .; size: .; V: TRBV12-5; J: TRBJ1-4; CDR3: CASGISGKLFF; DNA: TGTGCTAGTGGGATTTCGGGGAAACTGTTTTTT
D: .; size: many; V: TRBV7-9; J: TRBJ2-7; CDR3: CASSFLGGPDHEQYF; DNA: TGTGCCAGCAGCTTCTTGGGGGGTCCGGATCACGAGCAGTACTTC